These 16 T cell receptor beta chains share one sample of origin, sequenced in a study of T cell clonotyping in hematopoietic cell transplantation (dated by TCRdb to about 2021). Reading the label with the study, this specimen's time point is: recipient sample about 28 days before transplant, after cytoreduction. The library was produced with the immunoSEQ multiplex PCR assay. Imported from immuneACCESS, the table was reduced by TCRdb to in-frame sequences with V and J called. These copies leave out some clones; in studies compared against another copy, an unresolved V gene accounts for under half, and the cause of the remainder is not known. The sample data list 25,000 to 30,000 clones, and roughly 91% of these were observed just once. 2% to 2.5% of the sample belongs to the ten largest clones. The sequences come from peripheral blood mononuclear cells, collected before stem cell transplant. These receptors came from a man in his fifties with acute myeloid leukemia. Some clones in this sample may be carry-over from other donors' samples.

In DNA, the CDR3 is TGTGCCAGCAGTGTAGGGGGGAGCAATCAGCCCCAGCATTTT. This codes for CASSVGGSNQPQHF. The chain recombines TRBV2 with TRBJ1-5, with TRBD1 as a possible D gene (6 bases). CDR3 length: 14 residues. The germline V and J ends were trimmed by 4 bases and 1 base, with 8 bases remaining between them. From germline, CDR1 is SNHLY and CDR2 FYNNEI.

The chain joins TRBV7-9 to TRBJ1-2, with D tentatively TRBD1 (6 bases). Germline-derived CDR1 and CDR2 are SEHNR and FQNEAQ (reference sequence). This CDR3 has 14 amino acids. Trimming took off 4 bases at V and 8 bases at J, with 17 bases between the two ends. The CDR3 nucleotides read TGTGCCAGCAGCTACCCGACAGGCGGTGGAGGCTACACCTTC. Its translation: CASSYPTGGGGYTF.

The chain couples TRBV9 to TRBJ2-7, with 10 bases lining up with TRBD2. The V and J ends lost 0 bases and 4 bases, in that order; junction bases with no gene match: 4. Germline V gene lookup returns CDR1 SGDLS and CDR2 YYNGEE. CDR3 length: 15 residues. CDR3 nucleotide sequence: TGTGCCAGCAGCGTAGGTCGAGCGGGGGGGTACGAGCAGTACTTC. This codes for CASSVGRAGGYEQYF.

Only one count was recorded for this clone. The chain is built from TRBV7-9 and TRBJ1-1, with 7 bases aligning to TRBD1. Per germline, CDR1 SEHNR and CDR2 FQNEAQ (reference sequence). J was trimmed by 8 bases and V by 5 bases; bases with no gene match: 14. The CDR3 covers 15 residues. This CDR3 reads CASSISQGQSREAFF. In nucleotides, the CDR3 is TGTGCCAGCAGCATATCCCAGGGACAGTCGAGGGAAGCTTTCTTT.

The CDR3 DNA sequence: TGTGCCAGCAGCCAGTCAGGGGAGGGCAATCAGCCCCAGCATTTT. This codes for CASSQSGEGNQPQHF. The V and J genes are TRBV28 and TRBJ1-5, with D perhaps TRBD1 (6 bases). This CDR3 region has 15 residues. The germline V and J ends were trimmed by 6 bases and 2 bases, with 14 bases remaining between them. Germline V gene data show CDR1 as MDHEN and CDR2 as SYDVKM.

The chain employs TRBV7-2 and TRBJ2-2, with 7 positions matching TRBD2. CDR1 is SGHTA and CDR2 is FQGNSA in the germline V gene. With V trimmed by 2 bases and J by 4 bases, 7 bases remained unmatched. There are 16 residues in the CDR3. CDR3 nucleotide sequence: TGTGCCAGCAGCTTAAATGGGGGGGGAGGCACCGGGGAGCTGTTTTTT. Residues: CASSLNGGGGTGELFF.

Here the CDR3 DNA reads TGTGCCAGCAGTGAGGGGACAGGGGGTGAAAAACTGTTTTTT. It specifies CASSEGTGGEKLFF. V gene TRBV28 combines with J gene TRBJ1-4, with 11 bases identical to TRBD1. J was trimmed by 7 bases and V by 5 bases; bases with no gene match: 3. The germline CDR1 and CDR2 sequences are MDHEN and SYDVKM. This CDR3 has 14 residues.

CDR3 region: CASKRGQASFNYGYTF. CDR3 coding DNA: TGTGCCAGCAAAAGAGGACAGGCCTCCTTTAACTATGGCTACACCTTC. The chain couples TRBV2 to TRBJ1-2; 7 bases map to TRBD1. The CDR3 is made up of 16 amino acids. Germline V gene data show CDR1 as SNHLY and CDR2 as FYNNEI. V shed 7 bases and J 1 base; nucleotides not matched to a gene: 12.

This chain links TRBV7-2 with TRBJ2-3; D gene ambiguous. V dropped 1 base and J dropped 3 bases, with 14 bases sitting between them. Germline CDR1 is SGHTA and CDR2 is FQGNSA. The CDR3 runs to 16 residues. CDR3 sequence reads: CASSLGVVGFTDTQYF. The CDR3, as DNA: TGTGCCAGCAGCTTAGGCGTCGTAGGGTTTACAGATACGCAGTATTTT.

This chain connects TRBV28 to TRBJ1-5, with a weak D call TRBD1 (6 bases). The CDR3 covers 15 residues. The germline V gene has CDR1 MDHEN and CDR2 SYDVKM. Trimming took 5 bases from V and 2 from J, leaving 13 bases between them. The CDR3 nucleotides are TGTGCCAGCAGTCCCCCACAGGGAGGCAATCAGCCCCAGCATTTT. Translating gives CASSPPQGGNQPQHF.

This chain joins TRBV7-2 and TRBJ2-1; D unclear. Germline-derived CDR1 and CDR2 are SGHTA and FQGNSA. The CDR3 covers 13 residues. V lost 0 bases and J lost 6, with 6 bases in between. Here the CDR3 DNA reads TGTGCCAGCAGCTTAGCGGGCCTCAATGAGCAGTTCTTC. Protein: CASSLAGLNEQFF.

This rearrangement joins TRBV11-3 to TRBJ2-1, with 10 bases that match TRBD2. The length of the CDR3 is 16 residues. The germline V gene has CDR1 SGHNT and CDR2 YENEEA. V lost 3 bases and J lost 7; bases outside the gene matches: 9. The CDR3: CASSLTSGGAGNEQFF. The CDR3 nucleotides are TGTGCCAGCAGCTTGACAAGCGGGGGGGCGGGGAATGAGCAGTTCTTC.

The rearrangement joins TRBV29-1 to TRBJ2-2; TRBD2 agrees at 16 bases. This CDR3 is 15 amino acids long. V dropped 7 bases and J dropped 7; count of bases not matched to a gene: 6. Germline CDR1 is SQVTM and CDR2 is ANQGSEA. The CDR3 here is CSGGTSGRGGGELFF. In DNA form, the CDR3 reads TGCAGCGGCGGGACTAGCGGGAGGGGAGGCGGGGAGCTGTTTTTT.

The chain combines TRBV10-2 with TRBJ1-1; possibly TRBD1 for D (6 bases). Germline values: CDR1 WSHSY, CDR2 SAAADI. The CDR3 length is 14 residues. The V and J ends lost 4 bases and 5 bases respectively, with 14 bases between them. CDR3 DNA sequence: TGCGCCAGCAGTGCATCCACAGGGATGACTGAAGCTTTCTTT. This gives the protein CASSASTGMTEAFF.

The chain is built from TRBV5-1 and TRBJ1-1; D not resolved. The CDR3 covers 14 residues. CDR1 and CDR2 from the germline V gene are SGHRS and YFSETQ. Trimming removed 2 bases at V and 1 base at J, with 9 bases between. The DNA for the CDR3 is TGCGCCAGCAGCTTTACTGTCCAGAACACTGAAGCTTTCTTT. Translating it yields CASSFTVQNTEAFF. Complete variable domain (other parts from reference TRBV5-1 and TRBJ1-1): KAGVTQTPRYLIKTRGQQVTLSCSPISGHRSVSWYQQTPGQGLQFLFEYFSETQRNKGNFPGRFSGRQFSNSRSEMNVSTLELGDSALYLCASSFTVQNTEAFFGQGTRLTVV.

The J gene is TRBJ2-3, the V gene TRBV23-1, with D uncertain. TRBV23-1 is identified as an open reading frame with a role that is uncertain. CDR3 length equals 16 residues. V lost 4 bases to trimming and J lost 2 bases, with 16 bases between them. For the CDR3, the DNA is TGCGCCAGCAGTCCCCGCGGAGACATCCCCACAGATACGCAGTATTTT. This codes for CASSPRGDIPTDTQYF.